Shown below are 20 T cell receptor beta chains from a single sample sequenced in a study of response to subunit inactivated influenza vaccine. TCRdb reprocessed the RT-PCR reads with MiXCR, giving one entry per CDR3 protein. The table includes 540,000 or so distinct CDR3 sequences, over 10% detected once. The specimen comprised PBMCs from blood, sampled 40 to 50 days after vaccination. Every receptor here comes from a man aged 50 to 59 who received an inactivated influenza vaccine.

This chain links TRBV3-1 with TRBJ2-3; 7 bases map to TRBD1. V dropped 1 base and J dropped 5; count of bases not matched to a gene: 3. The CDR3 consists of 14 residues. Germline lookup yields CDR1 LGHDT and CDR2 YNNKEL (reference sequence). CDR3: CASSQGNRGDTQYF. CDR3 sequence (DNA): TGTGCCAGCAGCCAAGGAAACAGGGGAGATACGCAGTATTTT.

The CDR3 DNA is TGTGCCAGCAGCTCAATAGGAAACAAACCGGGAAGCCAAGAGACCCAGTACTTC. It encodes CASSSIGNKPGSQETQYF. The rearrangement uses TRBV11-2 and TRBJ2-5; a weak D match, TRBD2 (5 bases). Deletions cut 4 bases from V and 1 base from J, with 22 bases between. CDR3 length equals 18 residues. The germline V gene encodes CDR1 SGHAT and CDR2 FQNNGV.

The chain recombines TRBV20-1 with TRBJ2-1; 10 bases are shared with TRBD2. The CDR3 has 17 residues. The ends lost 1 base at V and 8 bases at J; junction bases unmatched: 14. Germline assignment: CDR1 DFQATT and CDR2 SNEGSKA (reference sequence). Written as DNA, the CDR3 is TGCAGTGCTAGAGGATTGAATCTAGCGGGGGTCATGTATGAGCAGTTCTTC. Amino acids: CSARGLNLAGVMYEQFF.

This chain uses TRBV5-4 with TRBJ2-2; 12 positions agree with TRBD1. This CDR3 has 20 amino acids. V gave up 3 bases and J gave up 1 base; unmatched junction bases: 13. Germline-derived CDR1 and CDR2 are SGHNT and YYREEE (reference sequence). The CDR3 is CASSSPLLGTGGLNTGELFF. As DNA, the CDR3 is TGTGCCAGCAGCTCTCCCCTATTGGGGACAGGGGGCTTGAACACCGGGGAGCTGTTTTTT.

The CDR3 bases are TGCGCCAGCAGCCCGGGGGGGGCGCGGACTGAAGCTTTCTTT. It translates to CASSPGGARTEAFF. The chain employs TRBV4-1 and TRBJ1-1, with TRBD1 as a possible D gene (6 bases). CDR1 is MGHRA and CDR2 is YSYEKL in the germline V gene. The CDR3 runs to 14 residues. The V end was cut by 4 bases, the J end by 5 bases, with 14 bases between.

The J gene is TRBJ1-2, the V gene TRBV10-1, with a tentative D call TRBD1 (6 bases). The CDR3 length is 15 residues. Deletions cut 5 bases from V and 5 bases from J, with 18 bases between. Germline loops: CDR1 WNHNN, CDR2 SYGVQD (reference sequence). As DNA, the CDR3 is TGCGCCAGCAGTCAAGAATTAACAGGGATTTATGGCTACACCTTC. Its protein product is CASSQELTGIYGYTF.

This clonotype was observed a few times. The genes are TRBV6-4 and TRBJ2-3; the match to TRBD2 covers 8 bases. Per the germline V gene, CDR1 is MRHNA and CDR2 is SNTAGT. V shed 0 bases, J shed 2 bases, and the junction held 4 bases outside the gene matches. This CDR3 comprises 16 residues. DNA of the CDR3: TGTGCCAGCAGTGACTCGTACGGGGGGGCCACAGATACGCAGTATTTT. Translated, it gives CASSDSYGGATDTQYF.

This clonotype was recorded once. The chain couples TRBV7-3 to TRBJ2-5; 8 bases are shared with TRBD2. V was pared by 0 bases and J by 4 bases, with 4 bases of the junction left unmatched. The CDR3 has 15 amino acids. The germline CDR1 and CDR2 sequences are SGHTA and FQGTGA. CDR3 DNA: TGTGCCAGCAGCTTAACTAGCGGGGTGGCAGAGACCCAGTACTTC. Protein sequence: CASSLTSGVAETQYF.

This chain uses TRBV11-3 with TRBJ2-1; 13 nucleotides line up with TRBD2. CDR1 SGHNT and CDR2 YENEEA come from the germline V gene. V lost 5 bases and J lost 9; bases outside the gene matches: 10. The length of the CDR3 is 16 residues. In nucleotides, the CDR3 is TGTGCCAGCAGCCCAAGGACTAGCGGGAGCATAGGTGAGCAGTTCTTC. Protein sequence: CASSPRTSGSIGEQFF.

This clonotype has ten or more counts. The chain is built from TRBV29-1 and TRBJ1-2, with 7 positions matching TRBD1. The germline CDR1 and CDR2 sequences are SQVTM and ANQGSEA. V shed 5 bases and J 4 bases; nucleotides not matched to a gene: 7. The CDR3 loop spans 13 amino acids. CDR3 in DNA: TGCAGCGTTAAGAACAGGGGCGGCTATGGCTACACCTTC. It specifies CSVKNRGGYGYTF.

This clonotype was counted only a few times. V usage is TRBV10-3 and J usage is TRBJ1-1; D is unresolved. Germline CDR1 is ENHRY and CDR2 is SYGVKD. This CDR3 spans 13 amino acids. V lost 4 bases and J 1 base, leaving 7 bases between the germline ends. As DNA, the CDR3 is TGTGCCATCAGTGTTAGGAGGAACACTGAAGCTTTCTTT. This translates into CAISVRRNTEAFF.

This clonotype was seen many times. The chain employs TRBV12-3 or TRBV12-4 and TRBJ2-1, with TRBD2 matching over 9 bases. The junction had 10 bases not matched to a gene; V was cut back by 6 bases and J by 10 bases. The CDR3 runs 14 residues. The CDR3 spells CASRSQGLAFEQFF. In DNA, the CDR3 is TGTGCCAGCAGATCCCAGGGACTAGCTTTCGAGCAGTTCTTC.

This sequence joins TRBV28 and TRBJ2-5, with a weak D call TRBD1 (5 bases). The length of the CDR3 is 13 residues. Germline V gene data show CDR1 as MDHEN and CDR2 as SYDVKM. V was trimmed by 5 bases and J by 3 bases, leaving 10 bases between them. The chain's CDR3 is CASSDRTEETQYF. DNA of the CDR3: TGTGCCAGCAGTGACAGAACTGAAGAGACCCAGTACTTC.

The sample holds a few counts of this clonotype. This rearrangement joins TRBV7-2 to TRBJ2-2; the D is unclear. The CDR3 extends over 14 amino acids. CDR1 and CDR2 from the germline V gene are SGHTA and FQGNSA. V was pared by 4 bases and J by 5 bases, with 11 bases between. This CDR3 is CASSSRLGTGELFF. The CDR3 DNA reads TGTGCCAGCAGCTCAAGACTGGGGACCGGGGAGCTGTTTTTT.

The genes are TRBV27 and TRBJ1-5; the match to TRBD1 covers 10 bases. J was trimmed by 4 bases and V by 5 bases; bases with no gene match: 5. The CDR3 runs 15 residues. Per germline, CDR1 MNHEY and CDR2 SMNVEV (reference sequence). The CDR3 reads CASSARQGANQPQHF. DNA of the CDR3: TGTGCCAGCAGTGCACGACAGGGGGCAAATCAGCCCCAGCATTTT.

This clonotype has at least ten counts. CDR3 loop: CASSLGPGAALHF. The CDR3 DNA follows: TGTGCCAGCAGCTTAGGACCCGGGGCGGCCCTCCACTTT. V is TRBV11-2 and J is TRBJ1-6; TRBD1 is a possible D gene (5 bases). Germline CDR1 reads SGHAT; CDR2 reads FQNNGV. The V and J ends lost 1 base and 14 bases respectively, with 12 bases between them. The CDR3 has 13 amino acids. Drawing the rest from reference TRBV11-2 and TRBJ1-6, the complete variable domain is EAGVAQSPRYKIIEKRQSVAFWCNPISGHATLYWYQQILGQGPKLLIQFQNNGVVDDSQLPKDRFSAERLKGVDSTLKIQPAKLEDSAVYLCASSLGPGAALHFGNGTRLTVT.

J is TRBJ2-1 and V is TRBV29-1; 12 positions match TRBD1. Germline values: CDR1 SQVTM, CDR2 ANQGSEA. CDR3 size: 14 residues. J was trimmed by 6 bases and V by 7 bases; bases with no gene match: 7. In DNA form, the CDR3 reads TGCAGCGCTGCCGGGACAGGGGGCTTCAATGAGCAGTTCTTC. Protein product: CSAAGTGGFNEQFF.

Ten or more counts support this clonotype. The CDR3 nucleotides are TGTGCCAGCAGTCCCCGGGACTACACTGAAGCTTTCTTT. It encodes CASSPRDYTEAFF. The chain recombines TRBV12-3 or TRBV12-4 with TRBJ1-1; D possibly corresponds to TRBD1 (5 bases). V was pared by 5 bases and J by 3 bases, with 10 bases between. The CDR3 spans 13 residues.

This clonotype was counted ten times or more. This rearrangement joins TRBV11-3 to TRBJ2-1; TRBD2 is a possible D gene (5 bases). CDR1 SGHNT and CDR2 YENEEA come from the germline V gene. CDR3 length equals 15 residues. V was clipped by 1 base and J by 1 base, with 8 bases between them. The CDR3 nucleotides read TGTGCCAGCAGCTTAGCCGGGATATCCTACAATGAGCAGTTCTTC. Protein sequence: CASSLAGISYNEQFF.

This clonotype was counted ten times or more. The chain combines TRBV5-1 with TRBJ2-1; no clear D. Trimming cost V 1 base and J 7 bases, with 9 bases left between them. Germline lookup yields CDR1 SGHRS and CDR2 YFSETQ. There are 13 residues in the CDR3. The CDR3 DNA sequence: TGCGCCAGCAGCTTGAACAGCCCGAATGAGCAGTTCTTC. It yields the protein CASSLNSPNEQFF.